This is a list of T cell receptor beta chains from one sample in a study of T cells in Graves' hyperthyroidism and ophthalmopathy. TCRdb passed the multiplex PCR reads through MiXCR, listing each CDR3 protein once. This table holds fewer than 600,000 distinct CDR3 sequences, around 14% found once. What was sequenced was blood. The receptors stem from a woman between 18 and 29 years old with Graves' hyperthyroidism. The CDR3 runs from the conserved cysteine through the conserved F or W. Each record gives: CDR3 length, J gene, clone size, D gene, V gene, CDR3 DNA, CDR3 protein. The D gene is left open where the match is weak. The size field is filled for only some rows; it gives once, few, many or a size class.

CDR3 length: 15; J gene: TRBJ1-1; clone size: many; D gene: TRBD1; V gene: TRBV12-3/TRBV12-4; CDR3 DNA: TGTGCCAGCAGAGGCCGGGACAGGGGGGACACTGAAGCTTTCTTT; CDR3 protein: CASRGRDRGDTEAFF
CDR3 length: 13; J gene: TRBJ2-3; clone size: -; D gene: -; V gene: TRBV6-1; CDR3 DNA: TGTGCCAGCAGTCCGATCGGGGGAGATACGCAGTATTTT; CDR3 protein: CASSPIGGDTQYF
CDR3 length: 19; J gene: TRBJ2-1; clone size: many; D gene: -; V gene: TRBV11-3; CDR3 DNA: TGTGCCAGCAGCTTAACCCCCCCCCAGGTTTTGGGCTCCTACAATGAGCAGTTCTTC; CDR3 protein: CASSLTPPQVLGSYNEQFF
CDR3 length: 16; J gene: TRBJ2-2; clone size: once; D gene: -; V gene: TRBV5-4; CDR3 DNA: TGTGCCAGCAGGGGGTCGGGTGACCCGAACACCGGGGAGCTGTTTTTT; CDR3 protein: CASRGSGDPNTGELFF
CDR3 length: 15; J gene: TRBJ1-2; clone size: few; D gene: -; V gene: TRBV7-9; CDR3 DNA: TGTGCCAGCACCCCTGGGGGTGCCACCTTCTATGGCTACACCTTC; CDR3 protein: CASTPGGATFYGYTF
CDR3 length: 12; J gene: TRBJ1-1; clone size: many; D gene: -; V gene: TRBV18; CDR3 DNA: TGTGCCAGCTCCCAGGGGCAGGCTGAAGCTTTCTTT; CDR3 protein: CASSQGQAEAFF
CDR3 length: 14; J gene: TRBJ1-1; clone size: many; D gene: TRBD1; V gene: TRBV6-4; CDR3 DNA: TGTGCCAGCAGCTCACAGGGGGCAAACACTGAAGCTTTCTTT; CDR3 protein: CASSSQGANTEAFF
CDR3 length: 15; J gene: TRBJ2-1; clone size: many; D gene: TRBD1; V gene: TRBV11-2; CDR3 DNA: TGTGCCAGCAGCGGCTTTTGGACAGGGGCCGAAGGGCAGTTCTTC; CDR3 protein: CASSGFWTGAEGQFF
CDR3 length: 14; J gene: TRBJ2-7; clone size: -; D gene: TRBD2; V gene: TRBV6-1; CDR3 DNA: TGTGCCAGCAGTCTAGAGCTAGCGGGAACCGAGCAGTACTTC; CDR3 protein: CASSLELAGTEQYF
CDR3 length: 15; J gene: TRBJ2-5; clone size: many; D gene: TRBD2; V gene: TRBV5-1; CDR3 DNA: TGCGCCAGCAGCTTTAGCGGGAGGGCCGGAGAGACCCAGTACTTC; CDR3 protein: CASSFSGRAGETQYF
CDR3 length: 15; J gene: TRBJ1-2; clone size: many; D gene: -; V gene: TRBV11-2; CDR3 DNA: TGTGCCAGCAGCCTCGAGGGGGTTCTTCCCAAAAGCTACACCTTC; CDR3 protein: CASSLEGVLPKSYTF
CDR3 length: 14; J gene: TRBJ2-1; clone size: -; D gene: TRBD1; V gene: TRBV6-2/TRBV6-3; CDR3 DNA: TGTGCCATAGACCGGGACAGGGCCTACAATGAGCAGTTCTTC; CDR3 protein: CAIDRDRAYNEQFF
CDR3 length: 15; J gene: TRBJ1-1; clone size: -; D gene: -; V gene: TRBV6-1; CDR3 DNA: TGTGCCAGCAGTGAAGGGACGTTATGGGACACTGAAGCTTTCTTT; CDR3 protein: CASSEGTLWDTEAFF
CDR3 length: 13; J gene: TRBJ2-3; clone size: many; D gene: -; V gene: TRBV5-1; CDR3 DNA: TGCGCCAGCACCGCACGGGGGACAGATACGCAGTATTTT; CDR3 protein: CASTARGTDTQYF
CDR3 length: 15; J gene: TRBJ2-1; clone size: many; D gene: -; V gene: TRBV2; CDR3 DNA: TGTGCCAGCAGCCCCACCGAGACCCCCTACAATGAGCAGTTCTTC; CDR3 protein: CASSPTETPYNEQFF
CDR3 length: 14; J gene: TRBJ1-3; clone size: many; D gene: -; V gene: TRBV7-9; CDR3 DNA: TGTGCCACCATACTACGAACATCTGGAAACACCATATATTTT; CDR3 protein: CATILRTSGNTIYF
CDR3 length: 14; J gene: TRBJ2-1; clone size: -; D gene: -; V gene: TRBV19; CDR3 DNA: TGTGCCAGTAGTACCCCCTGGTGGTACAATGAGCAGTTCTTC; CDR3 protein: CASSTPWWYNEQFF
CDR3 length: 18; J gene: TRBJ2-5; clone size: -; D gene: TRBD2; V gene: TRBV9; CDR3 DNA: TGTGCCAGCAGCCCTCCCAGATGGCGGGAGGGCCTCGGGGAGACCCAGTACTTC; CDR3 protein: CASSPPRWREGLGETQYF
CDR3 length: 14; J gene: TRBJ2-7; clone size: many; D gene: -; V gene: TRBV27; CDR3 DNA: TGTGCCAGCAGCCGCACAGGGCCGACAATCGAGCAGTACTTC; CDR3 protein: CASSRTGPTIEQYF
CDR3 length: 14; J gene: TRBJ1-3; clone size: many; D gene: TRBD1; V gene: TRBV27; CDR3 DNA: TGTGCCAGCAGTTCGGGACAGGGTGTTAACACCATATATTTT; CDR3 protein: CASSSGQGVNTIYF
CDR3 length: 16; J gene: TRBJ2-6; clone size: -; D gene: -; V gene: TRBV19; CDR3 DNA: TGTGCCAGTGGAGGGACGGAGCTCTCTGGGGCCAACGTCCTGACTTTC; CDR3 protein: CASGGTELSGANVLTF
CDR3 length: 13; J gene: TRBJ2-2; clone size: many; D gene: -; V gene: TRBV13; CDR3 DNA: TGTGCCAGCAGCCCCTATGGGGACGGGGAGCTGTTTTTT; CDR3 protein: CASSPYGDGELFF
CDR3 length: 14; J gene: TRBJ1-5; clone size: many; D gene: -; V gene: TRBV12-3/TRBV12-4; CDR3 DNA: TGTGCCAGCAGTTTAGCTACAGGGAATCAGCCCCAGCATTTT; CDR3 protein: CASSLATGNQPQHF